This T cell receptor (beta chain) was identified in a study of control samples from healthy donors and cancer patients (dated by TCRdb to the early 2020s). The library was produced with the immunoSEQ multiplex PCR assay. As stored in TCRdb, this immuneACCESS dataset retains in-frame rearrangements with V and J assigned. A fraction of the clones does not appear; measured against another copy, unresolved V genes explain less than half of the discrepancy, and the remainder lacks a known reason. The sample table shows just under 60,000 clones, and more than 90% are seen once. The ten largest clones capture 1.5% to 2% of the sample. In regard to this clone: The target of this receptor is not known. Per-base qualities were not stored, and no clone one base away is much larger.

There are 13 amino acids in the CDR3, from cysteine to phenylalanine inclusive. Only CDR3 DNA remains: 39 bases, in frame from the first base. In the germline V gene, CDR1 corresponds to MGHDK and CDR2 to SYGVNS. V gives up 11 bases and J gives up 1 base, and the segment between their germline ends measures 12 bases. Sequenced: PBMCs. The chain couples TRBV25-1 to TRBJ1-3, with the D gene not confidently named. The sequence derives from a man aged 40-55 years with colorectal cancer. For the CDR3, the sequence is CAAEGRSGNTIYF. The sequenced DNA: TGTGCCGCGGAAGGACGATCTGGAAACACCATATATTTT.